The present T cell receptor (beta chain) was sequenced within a study of shared clonotypes between healthy human individuals. Selected positively for CCR7 and CD45RO-negative, naive CD8 cells excluded terminally differentiated effector memory CD45RA+ cells. The table came from immunoSEQ multiplex PCR; TCRdb's copy has only in-frame clones and leaves some out. Of some 2,100,000 clones listed, approximately 94% were seen once; the top ten hold roughly 1.7%. Trimming removed 3 bases from V and 7 bases from J; junction bases left unmatched: 4. The CDR3 length is 14 residues. Germline V gives CDR1 MNHEY, CDR2 SMNVEV (reference sequence). In the case of this clone: As yet, its antigen is unknown.

General observations from the study: Clonotype sharing levels among donors were expected to vary with sequencing depth.

The source of this sequence is a man between 18 and 35 years old in good health. Some clones in this sample may be carry-over from other donors' samples. The V and J genes are TRBV27 and TRBJ1-5; 9 bases are a match to TRBD1. Sequencing was done on a sample of naive CD8+ T cells from PBMCs. This CDR3 reads CASSFHRGQQPQHF. CDR3 bases: TGTGCCAGCAGTTTTCACAGGGGGCAACAGCCCCAGCATTTT.